These 28 T cell receptor beta chains were all obtained from the same sample, sequenced in a study of beta chain features in type 1 diabetes. Broader study findings: Among patients with Type 1 diabetes, TCRB CDR3s were moderately but significantly shorter in every one of the four CD4+ subsets.

Since all of the isolated RNA was reverse transcribed, expressed TCRB transcripts were what got sequenced. Profiling relied on immunoSEQ multiplex PCR, and the TCRdb table lists in-frame clones only, not all of them. Of hundreds of thousands of clones listed, 9.3% were seen once; the top ten hold 1%. These receptors lack a known antigen. The sample comprised central memory CD4+ T cells from blood. The receptor set was obtained from a man under 40 with type 1 diabetes.

This chain uses TRBV7-9 with TRBJ2-5; D may be TRBD1 (6 bases). This CDR3 is 14 amino acids long. V was shortened by 5 bases and J by 5 bases, with 15 bases between the two germline ends. From germline, CDR1 is SEHNR and CDR2 FQNEAQ (reference sequence). CDR3 in DNA: TGTGCCAGCAGCCACGGGTACAGGGCCGAGACCCAGTACTTC. Residues: CASSHGYRAETQYF.

This clone was observed a handful of times. The chain employs TRBV6-1 and TRBJ2-1; 8 bases fit TRBD1. The V gene's germline CDR1 is MNHNS and CDR2 SASEGT. The V and J ends lost 7 bases and 5 bases, in that order; junction bases with no gene match: 7. The CDR3 is made up of 14 amino acids. The CDR3: CASTRQGMNNEQFF. CDR3 DNA: TGTGCCAGCACCCGACAGGGGATGAACAATGAGCAGTTCTTC.

This clone was seen more than once but under ten times. This sequence joins TRBV11-2 and TRBJ2-5; no firm D call. The CDR3 extends over 13 amino acids. Germline V lookup: CDR1 SGHAT, CDR2 FQNNGV. Trimming shortened V by 3 bases and J by 3 bases, and 8 bases separated the two germline ends. As DNA, the CDR3 is TGTGCCAGCAGCTTTTACCAGGAAGAGACCCAGTACTTC. It codes for CASSFYQEETQYF. Full variable domain (missing parts from reference TRBV11-2 and TRBJ2-5): EAGVAQSPRYKIIEKRQSVAFWCNPISGHATLYWYQQILGQGPKLLIQFQNNGVVDDSQLPKDRFSAERLKGVDSTLKIQPAKLEDSAVYLCASSFYQEETQYFGPGTRLLVL.

Many counts were recorded for this clone. The J gene is TRBJ1-4, the V gene TRBV18; 8 bases line up with TRBD1. In germline, CDR1 is KGHSH, CDR2 LQKENI. V lost 4 bases to trimming and J lost 2 bases; unmatched junction nucleotides: 9. The CDR3 runs to 17 residues. DNA of the CDR3: TGTGCCAGCTCACTGGATCCCCAGGGGGCGACTAATGAAAAACTGTTTTTT. The encoded protein is CASSLDPQGATNEKLFF.

For this clone: This could be a read error, since a much larger clone is one nucleotide away. At the DNA level, this CDR3 is encoded by other sequences in the same sample as well. The V call is TRBV11-2, the J call TRBJ1-5; D ambiguous. Per germline, CDR1 SGHAT and CDR2 FQNNGV. This CDR3 has 13 residues. Deletions cut 0 bases from V and 6 bases from J, with 6 bases between. The chain's CDR3 is CASSLDLGQPQHF. In DNA, the CDR3 is TGTGCCAGCAGCTTAGATCTGGGTCAGCCCCAGCATTTT.

The sample holds a few counts of this clone. Written as DNA, the CDR3 is TGTGCCAGCAGAGGGACAGCCGGAAACACCATATATTTT. Translated: CASRGTAGNTIYF. The chain couples TRBV6-5 to TRBJ1-3, with TRBD1 matching over 7 bases. Trimming removed 6 bases from V and 4 bases from J; junction bases left unmatched: 3. Per germline, CDR1 MNHEY and CDR2 SVGAGI. CDR3 length: 13 amino acids.

This clone appeared a few times. This chain connects TRBV7-2 to TRBJ2-3; D gene unclear. The CDR3 covers 12 residues. Per germline, CDR1 SGHTA and CDR2 FQGNSA. V lost 1 base and J lost 7, with 6 bases in between. CDR3 coding DNA: TGTGCCAGCAGCTTAGAAATAAATACGCAGTATTTT. It specifies CASSLEINTQYF.

This clone occurred a few times. The rearrangement links TRBV5-1 to TRBJ2-3; 8 bases map to TRBD1. V dropped 4 bases and J dropped 3; count of bases not matched to a gene: 7. Germline CDR1 and CDR2: SGHRS and YFSETQ. The CDR3 has 15 amino acids. The CDR3 DNA reads as TGCGCCAGCAGCGAACCGGGACAGGTTACAGATACGCAGTATTTT. This sequence encodes CASSEPGQVTDTQYF.

The rearrangement links TRBV6-5 to TRBJ2-7, with D maybe TRBD1 (6 bases). CDR3 length equals 13 residues. V lost 6 bases to trimming and J lost 3 bases, with 12 bases between them. The germline V gene encodes CDR1 MNHEY and CDR2 SVGAGI. In DNA, the CDR3 is TGTGCCAGCAGCACACAGGGTTTCTACGAGCAGTACTTC. Protein sequence: CASSTQGFYEQYF.

This clone was recorded only once. The DNA of the CDR3 is TGCGCCAGCAGCCAAGAAAAACCGGGACAGGGTAGGGCTGGACGCACAGATACGCAGTATTTT. Amino acid sequence: CASSQEKPGQGRAGRTDTQYF. The chain couples TRBV4-3 to TRBJ2-3; TRBD1 agrees at 9 bases. V lost 0 bases and J lost 1; bases outside the gene matches: 17. Germline V gene lookup returns CDR1 LGHNA and CDR2 YSLEER. The CDR3 is 21 residues long.

In its sample, this clone was seen a few times. The chain combines TRBV27 with TRBJ2-5; D assignment may be TRBD1 or TRBD2 (8 bases each). The CDR3 has 16 residues. Looked up from germline, CDR1 is MNHEY and CDR2 is SMNVEV (reference sequence). Trimming stripped 4 bases from V and 2 bases from J, with 17 bases between. The CDR3 sequence: CASSSLAGTGQETQYF. The CDR3 nucleotides read TGTGCCAGCAGTTCTTTAGCGGGGACAGGACAAGAGACCCAGTACTTC.

This clone has more than one count but fewer than ten. The chain joins TRBV30 to TRBJ1-6; the D gene is possibly TRBD1 (6 bases). The CDR3 runs to 15 residues. V lost 0 bases and J lost 5, with 11 bases in between. Germline CDR1 is GTSNPN and CDR2 is SVGIG (reference sequence). Written as DNA, the CDR3 is TGTGCCTGGAGTGTAGGGGGTAGTAATAATTCACCCCTCCACTTT. This translates into CAWSVGGSNNSPLHF.

This clone was seen a few times. The chain couples TRBV9 to TRBJ2-3; D is perhaps TRBD1 (5 bases). The CDR3 has 17 amino acids. Germline CDR1 is SGDLS and CDR2 is YYNGEE. Trimming left V 2 bases short and J 0 bases short, with 16 bases between. In nucleotides, the CDR3 is TGTGCCAGCAGCGTTAGCACAGGACCGTATAGCACAGATACGCAGTATTTT. It specifies CASSVSTGPYSTDTQYF.

V is TRBV7-9 and J is TRBJ2-1; D possibly corresponds to TRBD2 (5 bases). CDR1 and CDR2 (germline): SEHNR, FQNEAQ (reference sequence). The V end was cut by 3 bases, the J end by 6 bases, with 9 bases between. This CDR3 spans 13 amino acids. The CDR3 reads CASSFGSANEQFF. The CDR3, as DNA: TGTGCCAGCAGCTTTGGGAGCGCCAATGAGCAGTTCTTC.

The chain combines TRBV6-4 with TRBJ2-4; 9 bases are a match to TRBD2. There are 15 residues in the CDR3. V dropped 9 bases and J dropped 0; count of bases not matched to a gene: 6. Germline V gives CDR1 MRHNA, CDR2 SNTAGT. The DNA for the CDR3 is TGTGCCAGGACTAGCGGCGGACTAGCCAAAAACATTCAGTACTTC. Its protein product is CARTSGGLAKNIQYF.

The CDR3 region has the DNA TGTGCCAGCAGCCTCTGGACAGGGGGCATGAACACTGAAGCTTTCTTT. The encoded protein is CASSLWTGGMNTEAFF. The V call is TRBV7-2, the J call TRBJ1-1, with 11 bases that match TRBD1. CDR1 SGHTA and CDR2 FQGNSA come from the germline V gene. There are 16 residues in the CDR3. V lost 5 bases and J lost 0; bases outside the gene matches: 5.

The chain couples TRBV23-1 to TRBJ2-7; 8 nucleotides match TRBD1. TRBV23-1 is flagged as an ORF with uncertain function. The CDR3 is 15 residues long. Trimming cost V 7 bases and J 6 bases; bases outside gene matches: 14. The CDR3 loop reads CASTILLAGGCEQYF. The CDR3 bases are TGCGCCAGCACCATCCTACTAGCAGGGGGCTGCGAGCAGTACTTC.

This chain connects TRBV4-1 to TRBJ2-3, with 9 bases identical to TRBD1. CDR1 MGHRA and CDR2 YSYEKL come from the germline V gene. V lost 0 bases and J lost 13; bases outside the gene matches: 8. This CDR3 has 14 amino acids. Here the CDR3 DNA reads TGCGCCAGCAGCCAAGAATGGCGCAGGGACAGGGAGTATTTT. The encoded protein is CASSQEWRRDREYF.

Ten or more counts support this clone. The J gene is TRBJ1-2, the V gene TRBV28, with D hard to call. V was clipped by 4 bases and J by 5 bases, with 8 bases between them. Per the germline V gene, CDR1 is MDHEN and CDR2 is SYDVKM. This CDR3 contains 12 residues. CDR3 nucleotides: TGTGCCAGCAGTTCACAGAGATATGGCTACACCTTC. Amino acid sequence: CASSSQRYGYTF.

The chain employs TRBV6-6 and TRBJ1-1, with D perhaps TRBD1 (5 bases). This CDR3 spans 11 amino acids. Trimming left V 4 bases short and J 8 bases short, with 8 bases between. The germline CDR1 and CDR2 sequences are MNHNY and SVGAGI (reference sequence). The CDR3 spells CASSSGTEAFF. The DNA for the CDR3 is TGTGCCAGCAGTTCTGGGACCGAAGCTTTCTTT.

This clone was observed a few times. The chain recombines TRBV7-9 with TRBJ1-6, with D perhaps TRBD1 (6 bases). Germline loops: CDR1 SEHNR, CDR2 FQNEAQ (reference sequence). The CDR3 contains 13 residues. Trimming removed 5 bases at V and 10 bases at J, with 12 bases between. In DNA form, the CDR3 reads TGTGCCAGCAGCGCCAACAGGGAATCACCCCTCCACTTT. Translated: CASSANRESPLHF.

This clone was picked up a small number of times. This rearrangement joins TRBV5-1 to TRBJ2-5; D is ambiguous. This CDR3 is 15 amino acids long. From germline, CDR1 is SGHRS and CDR2 YFSETQ. V was pared by 3 bases and J by 2 bases, with 14 bases between. DNA of the CDR3: TGCGCCAGCAGCTCCGCGGTTGGGCTACAAGAGACCCAGTACTTC. Translation: CASSSAVGLQETQYF.

Many counts were recorded for this clone. The chain uses TRBV5-1 and TRBJ2-3; 8 nucleotides match TRBD1. The CDR3 has 14 residues. The junction had 2 bases not matched to a gene; V was cut back by 4 bases and J by 1 base. Germline CDR1 is SGHRS and CDR2 is YFSETQ. The CDR3 DNA sequence: TGCGCCAGCAGCCAGGACAGGGGCACAGATACGCAGTATTTT. Translation: CASSQDRGTDTQYF. Drawing the rest from reference TRBV5-1 and TRBJ2-3, the complete variable domain is KAGVTQTPRYLIKTRGQQVTLSCSPISGHRSVSWYQQTPGQGLQFLFEYFSETQRNKGNFPGRFSGRQFSNSRSEMNVSTLELGDSALYLCASSQDRGTDTQYFGPGTRLTVL.

This clone was observed a handful of times. The chain uses TRBV18 and TRBJ1-1, with a tentative D call TRBD1 (5 bases). Germline V lookup: CDR1 KGHSH, CDR2 LQKENI. Trimming removed 2 bases at V and 1 base at J, with 11 bases between. The CDR3 sequence is 15 residues long. The CDR3 spells CASSPVQGTNTEAFF. CDR3 sequence (DNA): TGTGCCAGCTCACCAGTGCAGGGAACGAACACTGAAGCTTTCTTT.

This clone was recorded a few times. This chain links TRBV10-3 with TRBJ1-1, with TRBD1 as a possible D gene (5 bases). V lost 4 bases, J lost 0 bases, and 9 bases lay in between. The CDR3 totals 14 residues. Germline lookup yields CDR1 ENHRY and CDR2 SYGVKD. Here the CDR3 reads CAISAGIMNTEAFF. CDR3 DNA: TGTGCCATCAGTGCAGGGATCATGAACACTGAAGCTTTCTTT.

A few counts support this clone. The V gene is TRBV2, the J gene TRBJ1-1; 7 positions match TRBD1. The V and J ends lost 6 bases and 5 bases, in that order; junction bases with no gene match: 6. The CDR3 extends over 13 amino acids. The germline V gene has CDR1 SNHLY and CDR2 FYNNEI. The CDR3 loop reads CASRKEGATEAFF. The CDR3 nucleotides are TGTGCCAGCAGGAAAGAGGGGGCGACTGAAGCTTTCTTT. Combining the CDR3 with reference TRBV2 and TRBJ1-1 gives the whole variable domain EPEVTQTPSHQVTQMGQEVILRCVPISNHLYFYWYRQILGQKVEFLVSFYNNEISEKSEIFDDQFSVERPDGSNFTLKIRSTKLEDSAMYFCASRKEGATEAFFGQGTRLTVV.

This clone occurred a few times. This chain joins TRBV30 and TRBJ2-3; TRBD2 matches at 7 bases. The CDR3 sequence is 14 residues long. Germline V gene data show CDR1 as GTSNPN and CDR2 as SVGIG (reference sequence). The V gene end was trimmed by 4 bases and the J gene end by 2 bases; junction bases not matched to a gene: 6. CDR3 bases: TGTGCCTGGAACCGAGCGGGGTTCACAGATACGCAGTATTTT. This translates into CAWNRAGFTDTQYF.

The gene calls are TRBV5-1 and TRBJ2-2; either TRBD1 or TRBD2 may fit D (5 bases each). V lost 4 bases and J lost 0, with 10 bases in between. Germline assignment: CDR1 SGHRS and CDR2 YFSETQ. CDR3 length: 15 amino acids. The CDR3 here is CASSGDGPNTGELFF. CDR3 DNA sequence: TGCGCCAGCAGCGGGGACGGACCGAACACCGGGGAGCTGTTTTTT.